This TCR beta chain derives from a study of blood T cell repertoires in COVID-19. The wider study: PBMCs, B-cell-depleted T cells, or T cells provided the cDNA or gDNA that made up the material.

Authors' analysis steps: Amplifying reference gene primers gave estimates of nucleated cell counts. Only in-frame clones appear in the TCRdb table, and some are missing; sequencing was by immunoSEQ multiplex PCR. V, J and clone size derive from that table, while D and trimming were established from the DNA sequence. Of 150,000 to 200,000 clones in the sample, 65% to 85% were seen once. Germline CDR1 is LGHDT and CDR2 is YNNKEL (reference sequence). This CDR3 is built from 15 residues. With 0 bases removed from V and 7 bases from J, the gap between germline ends came to 15 bases. This clone has a single count.

The chain employs TRBV3-1 (or the pseudogene TRBV3-2) and TRBJ1-1, with a possible D match to TRBD1 (5 bases). Sequenced input: PBMCs or T cells enriched from blood (not recorded which). This TCR was recovered from a man aged 40-49 years who had recovered from COVID-19. The CDR3 DNA reads TGTGCCAGCAGCCAAGATCTCGGAGGGGATCTTGAAGCTTTCTTT. Translated, it gives CASSQDLGGDLEAFF.